The 5 T cell receptor beta chains in this list originate from one sample, sequenced in a study of blood T cell repertoires in COVID-19. Sequenced by immunoSEQ multiplex PCR; TCRdb stores in-frame clones only, minus some. Seen here are approximately 110,000 clones, approximately 74% observed once, and the top ten hold 6%. Sequenced material: peripheral blood. These receptors came from a man aged 80 or over with COVID-19, enrolled during active disease.

The J gene is TRBJ1-5, the V gene TRBV18; D unclear. V was clipped by 6 bases and J by 3 bases, with 12 bases between them. In germline, CDR1 is KGHSH, CDR2 LQKENI. CDR3 size: 14 residues. The CDR3 bases are TGTGCCAGCTCCCCCGACGGGGTCAATCAGCCCCAGCATTTT. Its protein is CASSPDGVNQPQHF.

This chain uses TRBV7-9 with TRBJ2-3; D remains ambiguous. Germline CDR1 and CDR2: SEHNR and FQNEAQ (reference sequence). The CDR3 sequence is 14 residues long. V lost 0 bases and J 3 bases, leaving 7 bases between the germline ends. This CDR3 is CASSLAATTDTQYF. DNA of the CDR3: TGTGCCAGCAGCTTAGCCGCTACGACAGATACGCAGTATTTT.

The rearrangement joins TRBV4-2 to TRBJ2-7, with D possibly matching TRBD2 (5 bases). V was cut by 0 bases and J by 0 bases, with 9 bases left in between. The CDR3 totals 15 residues. CDR1 and CDR2 (germline): LGHNA, YNFKEQ. In nucleotides, the CDR3 is TGTGCCAGCAGCCAAGATCCGGGATACTCCTACGAGCAGTACTTC. It translates to CASSQDPGYSYEQYF.

This clone was seen a few times. The V call is TRBV18, the J call TRBJ2-1; 7 nucleotides agree with TRBD2. Germline V gene sequence: CDR1 KGHSH, CDR2 LQKENI. This CDR3 has 16 residues. The V and J ends lost 0 bases and 4 bases, in that order; junction bases with no gene match: 6. The CDR3 bases are TGTGCCAGCTCACCACCTGGCGGGAGTTCGTACAATGAGCAGTTCTTC. It is translated as CASSPPGGSSYNEQFF.

This CDR3 reads CASSEVSSGHNEQFF. Here the CDR3 DNA reads TGTGCCAGCAGTGAAGTTAGCAGCGGGCACAATGAGCAGTTCTTC. J is TRBJ2-1 and V is TRBV2; perhaps TRBD2 as D (6 bases). CDR3 length equals 15 residues. The ends were cut back, 1 base at V and 5 bases at J, with 12 bases in the middle. Germline CDR1 is SNHLY and CDR2 is FYNNEI.